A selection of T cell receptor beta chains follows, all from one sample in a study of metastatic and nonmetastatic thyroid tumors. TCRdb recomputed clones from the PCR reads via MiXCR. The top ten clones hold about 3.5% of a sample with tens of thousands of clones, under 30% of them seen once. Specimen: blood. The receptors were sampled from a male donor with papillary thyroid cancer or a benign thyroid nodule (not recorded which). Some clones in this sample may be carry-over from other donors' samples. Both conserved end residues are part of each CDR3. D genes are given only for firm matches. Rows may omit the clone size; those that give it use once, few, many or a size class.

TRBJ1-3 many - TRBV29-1 CSVEGFSSISGNTIYF TGCAGCGTTGAAGGATTCTCAAGTATTTCTGGAAACACCATATATTTT
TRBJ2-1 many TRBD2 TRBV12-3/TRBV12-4 CASRSGTSGINEQFF TGTGCCAGCAGGTCGGGGACTAGCGGGATTAATGAGCAGTTCTTC
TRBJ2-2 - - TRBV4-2 CASSQASGNTGELFF TGTGCCAGCAGCCAAGCTTCCGGGAACACCGGGGAGCTGTTTTTT
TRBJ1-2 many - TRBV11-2 CASSPGKGRPNYGYTF TGTGCCAGCAGCCCAGGGAAGGGCAGGCCTAACTATGGCTACACCTTC
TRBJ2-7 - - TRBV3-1 CASSQKGVSYEQYF TGTGCCAGCAGCCAAAAGGGTGTCTCCTACGAGCAGTACTTC
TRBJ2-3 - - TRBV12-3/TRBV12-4 CASSFDSDTQYF TGTGCCAGCAGTTTTGACTCAGATACGCAGTATTTT
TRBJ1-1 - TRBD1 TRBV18 CASSPGTGYTEAFF TGTGCCAGCTCACCCGGGACAGGTTACACTGAAGCTTTCTTT
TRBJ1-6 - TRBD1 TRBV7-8 CASSFTGGQRAYNSPLHF TGTGCCAGCAGCTTCACAGGGGGACAACGCGCCTATAATTCACCCCTCCACTTT
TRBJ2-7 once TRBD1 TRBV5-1 CASSGTGDSYEQYF TGCGCCAGCAGCGGGACAGGGGACTCCTACGAGCAGTACTTC
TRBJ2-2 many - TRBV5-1 CASSLAEGFGELFF TGCGCCAGCAGCTTGGCCGAGGGGTTCGGGGAGCTGTTTTTT
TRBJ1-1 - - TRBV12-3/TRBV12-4 CASSLGDVEAFF TGTGCCAGCAGTTTAGGGGACGTTGAAGCTTTCTTT
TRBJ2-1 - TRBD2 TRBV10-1 CASSEERREPYNEQFF TGCGCCAGCAGTGAAGAGAGGCGGGAGCCCTACAATGAGCAGTTCTTC
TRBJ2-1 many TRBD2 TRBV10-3 CAISESTYLAGRSSYNEQFF TGTGCCATCAGTGAGTCGACTTACCTAGCGGGCCGGAGCTCCTACAATGAGCAGTTCTTC
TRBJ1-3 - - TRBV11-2 CASSSNSWGPGGNTIYF TGTGCCAGCAGCTCCAACAGCTGGGGGCCCGGTGGAAACACCATATATTTT
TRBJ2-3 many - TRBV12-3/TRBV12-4 CASTTRGRLTDTQYF TGTGCCAGCACCACCAGGGGCAGACTGACAGATACGCAGTATTTT
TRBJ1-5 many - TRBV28 CASSLQAAYSNQPQHF TGTGCCAGCAGTTTACAGGCGGCATATAGCAATCAGCCCCAGCATTTT
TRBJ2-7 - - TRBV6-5 CASSYSQVSRDVSYEQYF TGTGCCAGCAGTTACTCGCAAGTCAGCCGGGATGTATCCTACGAGCAGTACTTC
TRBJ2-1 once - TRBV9 CASSGTGRPYNEQFF TGTGCCAGCAGCGGTACAGGTAGACCCTACAATGAGCAGTTCTTC
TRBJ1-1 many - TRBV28 CASSLLDTNTEAFF TGTGCCAGCAGTTTATTAGATACGAACACTGAAGCTTTCTTT
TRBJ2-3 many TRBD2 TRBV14 CASSHGTTIQYF TGTGCCAGCAGCCACGGGACTACCATTCAGTATTTT
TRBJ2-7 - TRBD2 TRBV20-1 CSARDPTGRAQEQYF TGCAGTGCTAGAGATCCCACTGGGAGGGCCCAAGAGCAGTACTTC
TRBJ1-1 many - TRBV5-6 CASSYGVLVAEAFF TGTGCCAGCAGCTACGGGGTATTAGTCGCTGAAGCTTTCTTT
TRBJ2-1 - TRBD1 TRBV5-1 CATRDSYNEQFF TGCGCCACCCGGGACAGTTACAATGAGCAGTTCTTC